The rows below give T cell receptor beta chains drawn from one sample of a study of read filtering for tumor transcriptome and immune sequencing. TCRdb re-called the reads with MiXCR, one entry per CDR3 protein. The table includes about 37,000 distinct CDR3 sequences, roughly 10% detected once. Sequenced sample: a population of CD138-negative cells sorted from bone marrow. These TCRs come from a donor at least 40 years old with multiple myeloma. Both conserved end residues are part of each CDR3. The D gene is left open where the match is weak. For some rows the clone size is stated as once, few or many, or as a class when expanded; others skip it.

D	V	J	size	CDR3	DNA
TRBD1	TRBV7-2	TRBJ2-7	NA	CASSSGQSLDEQYF	TGTGCCAGCAGCTCGGGACAGAGTCTCGACGAGCAGTACTTC
NA	TRBV20-1	TRBJ2-7	many	CSARPGGQGYEQYF	TGCAGTGCTAGACCCGGCGGTCAGGGGTACGAGCAGTACTTC
NA	TRBV29-1	TRBJ2-3	many	CSVGAGITDTQYF	TGCAGCGTAGGTGCGGGGATCACAGATACGCAGTATTTT
NA	TRBV20-1	TRBJ1-5	many	CSARDGWDQPQHF	TGCAGTGCTAGAGATGGATGGGATCAGCCCCAGCATTTT
NA	TRBV20-1	TRBJ1-5	many	CSASGAGNQPQHF	TGCAGTGCTTCGGGGGCAGGCAATCAGCCCCAGCATTTT
NA	TRBV6-5	TRBJ1-4	many	CASSYEGKLFF	TGTGCCAGCAGTTACGAGGGAAAACTGTTTTTT
NA	TRBV11-3	TRBJ1-1	many	CASSSTDRRTEAFF	TGTGCCAGCAGCTCTACCGACAGGAGAACTGAAGCTTTCTTT
TRBD2	TRBV5-1	TRBJ2-3	many	CASRNSGGSDTQYF	TGCGCCAGCAGGAATAGCGGGGGAAGTGATACGCAGTATTTT
NA	TRBV6-1	TRBJ1-1	many	CASTDDTTNTEAFF	TGTGCCAGCACCGATGACACGACGAACACTGAAGCTTTCTTT
NA	TRBV7-9	TRBJ2-3	many	CASSSPDSSTDTQYF	TGTGCCAGCAGCAGCCCAGACAGCAGCACAGATACGCAGTATTTT
TRBD1	TRBV10-3	TRBJ2-5	many	CAISAGQAHQETQYF	TGTGCCATCAGCGCGGGACAGGCTCACCAAGAGACCCAGTACTTC
NA	TRBV7-6	TRBJ2-1	many	CASSQEVMSSYNEQFF	TGTGCCAGCAGCCAAGAGGTTATGAGCTCCTACAATGAGCAGTTCTTC
NA	TRBV6-2/TRBV6-3	TRBJ1-5	NA	CASSYKAGPGSNQPQHF	TGTGCCAGCAGTTACAAGGCAGGCCCCGGGAGCAATCAGCCCCAGCATTTT
NA	TRBV28	TRBJ2-5	many	CASSPFLTGGETQYF	TGTGCCAGCAGTCCCTTCCTGACAGGCGGAGAGACCCAGTACTTC
TRBD1	TRBV12-3/TRBV12-4	TRBJ1-5	many	CASSPQGGLIAQHF	TGTGCCAGCAGTCCCCAGGGGGGGCTTATAGCCCAGCATTTT
NA	TRBV6-5	TRBJ1-6	many	CASRARLNSPLHF	TGTGCCAGCAGGGCAAGGCTTAATTCACCCCTCCACTTT
TRBD2	TRBV11-2	TRBJ2-3	many	CASRAGRGGRTDTQYF	TGTGCCAGCAGGGCCGGACGGGGGGGCCGCACAGATACGCAGTATTTT
NA	TRBV14	TRBJ1-1	many	CASSQWGGGNTEAFF	TGTGCCAGCAGCCAATGGGGAGGAGGGAACACTGAAGCTTTCTTT
NA	TRBV27	TRBJ1-5	many	CASSPRTGYQPQHF	TGTGCCAGCAGTCCTCGAACAGGGTATCAGCCCCAGCATTTT
TRBD1	TRBV5-1	TRBJ2-1	many	CVSSLWDSYNEQFF	TGCGTCAGCAGCTTGTGGGACAGCTACAATGAGCAGTTCTTC